This entry lists 10 T cell receptor beta chains sequenced from one sample in a study of blood T cell repertoires in COVID-19 (dated by TCRdb to about 2020). Library creation used the immunoSEQ multiplex PCR assay. This is the immuneACCESS table as TCRdb keeps it, with only in-frame sequences that have V and J called. A part of the clones is gone; compared with another copy, unresolved V genes explain less than half, and the rest is unexplained. In this sample the table shows 300,000 to 400,000 clones, approximately 87% of which occur a single time. The biggest ten clones account for 2.3% of the sample. Specimen: peripheral blood. All receptors derive from an older woman with COVID-19, enrolled during active disease.

The chain recombines TRBV9 with TRBJ2-5; 14 nucleotides line up with TRBD2. Germline V gives CDR1 SGDLS, CDR2 YYNGEE. CDR3 size: 16 residues. V lost 3 bases, J lost 5 bases, and 6 bases stayed unmatched. The chain's CDR3 is CASSATSGGAGETQYF. The CDR3 nucleotides are TGTGCCAGCAGCGCGACTAGCGGGGGGGCCGGGGAGACCCAGTACTTC.

This chain connects TRBV5-1 to TRBJ1-2; 8 positions match TRBD1. V shed 7 bases, J shed 5 bases, and the junction held 16 bases outside the gene matches. Germline values: CDR1 SGHRS, CDR2 YFSETQ. This CDR3 has 16 residues. The CDR3, as DNA: TGCGCCAGCGCCATCGCTTCCGGGACAGGCAGTTATGGCTACACCTTC. Translation: CASAIASGTGSYGYTF. Full variable domain (outside the CDR3, taken from reference TRBV5-1 and TRBJ1-2): KAGVTQTPRYLIKTRGQQVTLSCSPISGHRSVSWYQQTPGQGLQFLFEYFSETQRNKGNFPGRFSGRQFSNSRSEMNVSTLELGDSALYLCASAIASGTGSYGYTFGSGTRLTVV.

This clone appeared a single time. The chain links TRBV7-9 to TRBJ2-3; D may be TRBD2 (6 bases). V was pared by 1 base and J by 5 bases, with 16 bases between. This CDR3 contains 16 residues. Germline V gene sequence: CDR1 SEHNR, CDR2 FQNEAQ (reference sequence). The CDR3 nucleotides read TGTGCCAGCAGCTTAGTTCGGGAGCTGAGGGGAGATACGCAGTATTTT. It is translated as CASSLVRELRGDTQYF.

J is TRBJ2-5 and V is TRBV5-1, with D hard to call. V was clipped by 3 bases and J by 1 base, with 10 bases between them. The CDR3 sequence is 14 residues long. The germline V gene encodes CDR1 SGHRS and CDR2 YFSETQ. The CDR3 nucleotides read TGCGCCAGCAGCTCCCCACTTCCCCAAGAGACCCAGTACTTC. Translation gives CASSSPLPQETQYF.

The chain links TRBV4-1 to TRBJ1-1; D is unresolved. The V end was cut by 0 bases, the J end by 1 base, with 6 bases between. This CDR3 is 14 amino acids long. From germline, CDR1 is MGHRA and CDR2 YSYEKL. CDR3 nucleotides: TGCGCCAGCAGCCAAGACTCCCGGAACACTGAAGCTTTCTTT. Amino acid sequence: CASSQDSRNTEAFF.

This chain links TRBV2 with TRBJ1-1; the D is unclear. This CDR3 has 13 residues. Germline V gene sequence: CDR1 SNHLY, CDR2 FYNNEI. Trimming took 3 bases from V and 1 from J, leaving 6 bases between them. CDR3 in amino acids: CASSERWNTEAFF. The CDR3 coding sequence is TGTGCCAGCAGTGAGAGGTGGAACACTGAAGCTTTCTTT.

J is TRBJ2-2 and V is TRBV7-2; D unclear. This CDR3 region has 15 residues. Between the trimmed V and J ends, which lost 0 bases and 1 base, there was a span of 6 bases. Germline CDR1 reads SGHTA; CDR2 reads FQGNSA. The CDR3 protein is CASSLAPQNTGELFF. The CDR3, as DNA: TGTGCCAGCAGCTTAGCCCCCCAGAACACCGGGGAGCTGTTTTTT.

The rearrangement links TRBV5-8 to TRBJ1-2; D gene unclear. Between the trimmed V and J ends, which lost 0 bases and 4 bases, there was a span of 7 bases. CDR1 and CDR2 from the germline V gene are SGHTS and YDEGEE. There are 13 residues in the CDR3. CDR3 residues: CASSLVGAYGYTF. Written as DNA, the CDR3 is TGTGCCAGCAGCTTGGTCGGTGCCTATGGCTACACCTTC. The full variable domain, with the rest looked up from reference TRBV5-8 and TRBJ1-2, is EAGVTQSPTHLIKTRGQQATLRCSPISGHTSVYWYQQALGLGLQFLLWYDEGEERNRGNFPPRFSGRQFPNYSSELNVNALELEDSALYLCASSLVGAYGYTFGSGTRLTVV.

The chain combines TRBV6-5 with TRBJ2-3, with D maybe TRBD2 (6 bases). Germline V gene data show CDR1 as MNHEY and CDR2 as SVGAGI. The CDR3 is 14 amino acids. V was cut by 2 bases and J by 3 bases, with 9 bases left in between. The CDR3 loop is CASSYGGRTDTQYF. CDR3 in DNA: TGTGCCAGCAGTTACGGGGGGAGGACAGATACGCAGTATTTT.

This clone was seen only a few times. The J gene is TRBJ1-2, the V gene TRBV10-1; 8 nucleotides align to TRBD1. CDR1 WNHNN and CDR2 SYGVQD come from the germline V gene (reference sequence). The V segment lost 3 bases and the J segment 2 bases; nucleotides outside the gene matches: 8. CDR3 length: 16 residues. The CDR3: CASSDNGQGRNYGYTF. CDR3 coding DNA: TGCGCCAGCAGTGATAACGGACAGGGCAGAAACTATGGCTACACCTTC.